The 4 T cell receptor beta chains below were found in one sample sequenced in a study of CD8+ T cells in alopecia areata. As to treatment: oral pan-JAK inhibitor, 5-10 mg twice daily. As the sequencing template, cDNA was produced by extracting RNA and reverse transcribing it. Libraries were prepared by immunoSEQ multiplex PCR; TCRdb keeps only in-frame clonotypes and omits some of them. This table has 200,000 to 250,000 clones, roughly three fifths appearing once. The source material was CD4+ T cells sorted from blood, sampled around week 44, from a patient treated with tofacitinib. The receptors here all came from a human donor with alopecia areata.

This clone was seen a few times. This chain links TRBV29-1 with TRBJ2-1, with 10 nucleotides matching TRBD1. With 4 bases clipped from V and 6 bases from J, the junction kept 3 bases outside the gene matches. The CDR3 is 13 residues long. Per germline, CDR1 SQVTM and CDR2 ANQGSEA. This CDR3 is CSVVGQGFNEQFF. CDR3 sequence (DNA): TGCAGCGTTGTGGGACAGGGGTTCAATGAGCAGTTCTTC.

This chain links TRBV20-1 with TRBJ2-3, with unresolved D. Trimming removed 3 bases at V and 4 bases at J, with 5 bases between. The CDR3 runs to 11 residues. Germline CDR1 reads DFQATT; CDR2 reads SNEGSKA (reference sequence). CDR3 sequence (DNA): TGCAGTGCTAGGATGGCAGATACGCAGTATTTT. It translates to CSARMADTQYF.

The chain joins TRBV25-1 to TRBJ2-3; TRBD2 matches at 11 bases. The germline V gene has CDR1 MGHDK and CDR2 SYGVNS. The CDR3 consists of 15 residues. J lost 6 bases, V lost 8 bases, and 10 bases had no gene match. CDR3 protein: CASGNSGGAPDTQYF. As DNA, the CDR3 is TGTGCCAGCGGGAATAGCGGGGGGGCCCCCGATACGCAGTATTTT.

The CDR3 nucleotides are TGTGCCAGCAGCTTACGTCTCGGGACAGGGCACTACAATGAGCAGTTCTTC. Its translation: CASSLRLGTGHYNEQFF. The rearrangement links TRBV11-2 to TRBJ2-1; 9 bases fit TRBD1. Germline CDR1 SGHAT, CDR2 FQNNGV. This CDR3 spans 17 amino acids. V lost 2 bases and J lost 3; bases outside the gene matches: 8.